Each of the 21 T cell receptor beta chains below was sequenced from the same sample in a study of cytotoxic CD8 clonotypes in ibrutinib-treated CLL. Assay: immunoSEQ multiplex PCR; the TCRdb copy retains only in-frame clones and omits some. The sample lists 45,000 to 65,000 clones, less than 85% occurring once. Sequenced material: PBMCs, taken after 24 months of ibrutinib treatment. The receptors originated from a human donor with chronic lymphocytic leukemia.

This chain uses TRBV7-2 with TRBJ1-5; D remains unclear. V was shortened by 4 bases and J by 4 bases, with 8 bases between the two germline ends. The CDR3 totals 13 residues. Germline V gives CDR1 SGHTA, CDR2 FQGNSA. This CDR3 reads CASSYGVNQPQHF. CDR3 coding DNA: TGTGCCAGCAGCTACGGAGTAAATCAGCCCCAGCATTTT. The complete variable domain, with remaining parts taken from reference TRBV7-2 and TRBJ1-5, reads GAGVSQSPSNKVTEKGKDVELRCDPISGHTALYWYRQSLGQGLEFLIYFQGNSAPDKSGLPSDRFSAERTGGSVSTLTIQRTQQEDSAVYLCASSYGVNQPQHFGDGTRLSIL.

This chain links TRBV6-1 with TRBJ2-3, with TRBD2 matching over 11 bases. The CDR3 loop spans 16 amino acids. The germline V gene encodes CDR1 MNHNS and CDR2 SASEGT. With V trimmed by 3 bases and J by 0 bases, 2 bases remained unmatched. Written as DNA, the CDR3 is TGTGCCAGCAGTGAGACTAGCGGGACTAGCACAGATACGCAGTATTTT. The encoded protein is CASSETSGTSTDTQYF.

As for this clone: Other DNA sequences within the sample encode an identical CDR3. This chain joins TRBV4-1 and TRBJ2-7; D possibly corresponds to TRBD1 (6 bases). V was cut by 0 bases and J by 1 base, with 7 bases left in between. There are 14 residues in the CDR3. Per germline, CDR1 MGHRA and CDR2 YSYEKL. CDR3 loop: CASSQEQGSYEQYF. As DNA, the CDR3 is TGCGCCAGCAGCCAAGAACAGGGATCCTACGAGCAGTACTTC.

J is TRBJ2-5 and V is TRBV5-1; D not resolved. Germline CDR1 and CDR2: SGHRS and YFSETQ. The CDR3 contains 16 residues. V dropped 0 bases and J dropped 2 bases, with 14 bases sitting between them. CDR3: CASSLGIGDGQETQYF. The CDR3 DNA reads TGCGCCAGCAGCTTGGGCATTGGGGATGGTCAAGAGACCCAGTACTTC.

V gene TRBV7-2 combines with J gene TRBJ1-2; no firm D call. Germline V gene sequence: CDR1 SGHTA, CDR2 FQGNSA. This CDR3 region has 12 residues. Deletions cut 2 bases from V and 3 bases from J, with 4 bases between. This CDR3 is CASSLLDYGYTF. The DNA of the CDR3 is TGTGCCAGCAGCTTACTGGACTATGGCTACACCTTC.

This chain connects TRBV7-9 to TRBJ2-7, with no clear D. CDR3 length: 11 residues. Trimming removed 2 bases at V and 5 bases at J, with 4 bases between. Germline V gives CDR1 SEHNR, CDR2 FQNEAQ (reference sequence). CDR3 coding DNA: TGTGCCAGCAGCTTAATGGACGAGCAGTACTTC. It specifies CASSLMDEQYF. The full variable domain, in which reference TRBV7-9 and TRBJ2-7 provide the parts outside the CDR3, is DTGVSQNPRHKITKRGQNVTFRCDPISEHNRLYWYRQTLGQGPEFLTYFQNEAQLEKSRLLSDRFSAERPKGSFSTLEIQRTEQGDSAMYLCASSLMDEQYFGPGTRLTVT.

V is TRBV19 and J is TRBJ2-7, with D perhaps matching TRBD2 (6 bases). V gave up 1 base and J gave up 3 bases, with 10 bases separating them. Germline V gene sequence: CDR1 LNHDA, CDR2 SQIVND (reference sequence). This CDR3 comprises 14 residues. In nucleotides, the CDR3 is TGTGCCAGTAGTATAGGCGGCGGGAACTACGAGCAGTACTTC. Its protein product is CASSIGGGNYEQYF.

The chain has TRBV10-2 and TRBJ2-4, with 13 bases aligning to TRBD2. The CDR3 loop spans 13 amino acids. V lost 11 bases, J lost 7 bases, and 5 bases stayed unmatched. CDR1 is WSHSY and CDR2 is SAAADI in the germline V gene. In nucleotides, the CDR3 is TGCGCCGGACAACTAGCGGGAGGGAACATTCAGTACTTC. Protein product: CAGQLAGGNIQYF.

This rearrangement joins TRBV7-8 to TRBJ2-1, with TRBD2 identical over 13 bases. The CDR3 contains 16 residues. CDR1 is SGHVS, CDR2 FQNEAQ, per germline. V lost 6 bases to trimming and J lost 7 bases; unmatched junction nucleotides: 9. CDR3 protein: CASRNPGLAGPNEQFF. CDR3 nucleotide sequence: TGTGCCAGCAGAAACCCGGGACTAGCGGGACCTAATGAGCAGTTCTTC.

This clone appeared once. This chain connects TRBV6-5 to TRBJ2-5; possibly TRBD2 for D (5 bases). V was clipped by 6 bases and J by 7 bases, with 12 bases between them. CDR1 and CDR2 (germline): MNHEY, SVGAGI. This CDR3 has 12 amino acids. CDR3 sequence (DNA): TGTGCCAGCAGCTCCACTCGGGGGACCCAGTACTTC. Protein sequence: CASSSTRGTQYF.

The rearrangement links TRBV30 to TRBJ1-2; 8 bases are shared with TRBD1. V gave up 2 bases and J gave up 3 bases; unmatched junction bases: 5. Germline V CDR1 and CDR2: GTSNPN, SVGIG (reference sequence). CDR3 length: 14 residues. CDR3 DNA: TGTGCCTGGAGTCGCAGGGGGCGCGACTATGGCTACACCTTC. Translated: CAWSRRGRDYGYTF.

The chain employs TRBV30 and TRBJ1-6; no firm D call. The CDR3 totals 15 residues. Germline V gene sequence: CDR1 GTSNPN, CDR2 SVGIG (reference sequence). The V gene lost 1 base and the J gene lost 6 bases, with 13 bases spanning the gap. CDR3: CAWSEDKFANSPLHF. As DNA, the CDR3 is TGTGCCTGGAGTGAAGACAAGTTTGCTAATTCACCCCTCCACTTT.

The CDR3 protein is CASSLGRAGEQYF. CDR3 bases: TGTGCCAGCAGCTTAGGCCGGGCGGGCGAGCAGTACTTC. The rearrangement joins TRBV11-3 to TRBJ2-7; weak D call: TRBD2 (5 bases). Germline CDR1 reads SGHNT; CDR2 reads YENEEA. The CDR3 is 13 residues long. V lost 1 base, J lost 6 bases, and 10 bases lay in between.

CDR3 in amino acids: CASSEHNGQADTQYF. The CDR3 DNA reads as TGCGCCAGCAGTGAGCATAATGGACAGGCAGATACGCAGTATTTT. The chain employs TRBV10-1 and TRBJ2-3; 7 bases are shared with TRBD1. With 2 bases clipped from V and 4 bases from J, the junction kept 6 bases outside the gene matches. The CDR3 has 15 residues. CDR1 is WNHNN and CDR2 is SYGVQD in the germline V gene (reference sequence).

In its sample, this clone was seen a few times. V gene TRBV6-1 combines with J gene TRBJ2-6; D is undetermined. Looked up from germline, CDR1 is MNHNS and CDR2 is SASEGT. The CDR3 is made up of 16 amino acids. V lost 3 bases and J lost 3, with 12 bases in between. The CDR3, as DNA: TGTGCCAGCAGTGACCCGCAGGTGCATGGGGCCAACGTCCTGACTTTC. Its translation is CASSDPQVHGANVLTF.

V is TRBV10-3 and J is TRBJ2-7; maybe TRBD2 (6 bases). This CDR3 has 14 amino acids. V was pared by 3 bases and J by 4 bases, with 13 bases between. The V gene's germline CDR1 is ENHRY and CDR2 SYGVKD. CDR3 bases: TGTGCCATCAGTGACCCGACTAGTAGGTACGAGCAGTACTTC. This sequence encodes CAISDPTSRYEQYF.

The chain employs TRBV29-1 and TRBJ2-5; possible D gene TRBD2, 7 bases. CDR3 size: 12 residues. V gave up 3 bases and J gave up 5 bases, with 10 bases separating them. The V gene's germline CDR1 is SQVTM and CDR2 ANQGSEA. CDR3 sequence: CSVEGGPETQYF. The CDR3 DNA reads as TGCAGCGTTGAGGGGGGGCCGGAGACCCAGTACTTC.

The J gene is TRBJ2-2, the V gene TRBV11-2; no clear D gene. Germline V gene data show CDR1 as SGHAT and CDR2 as FQNNGV. This CDR3 is built from 15 residues. V shed 4 bases and J shed 1 base, with 10 bases lying between them. DNA for the CDR3: TGTGCCAGCAGCTCCCACACAAGGAACACCGGGGAGCTGTTTTTT. This gives the protein CASSSHTRNTGELFF. The whole variable domain, filled in from reference TRBV11-2 and TRBJ2-2, reads EAGVAQSPRYKIIEKRQSVAFWCNPISGHATLYWYQQILGQGPKLLIQFQNNGVVDDSQLPKDRFSAERLKGVDSTLKIQPAKLEDSAVYLCASSSHTRNTGELFFGEGSRLTVL.

This rearrangement joins TRBV18 to TRBJ2-1, with 12 bases aligning to TRBD2. Germline trimming cut 3 bases from V and 6 bases from J; bases unmatched to any gene: 3. In germline, CDR1 is KGHSH, CDR2 LQKENI. The CDR3 totals 15 residues. The CDR3 loop is CASSPGTSGRNEQFF. CDR3 nucleotide sequence: TGTGCCAGCTCACCCGGGACTAGCGGGCGCAATGAGCAGTTCTTC.

This chain links TRBV29-1 with TRBJ2-7; 7 bases agree with TRBD2. CDR1 and CDR2 from the germline V gene are SQVTM and ANQGSEA. This CDR3 has 13 residues. Trimming removed 4 bases from V and 2 bases from J; junction bases left unmatched: 5. The CDR3 sequence is CSVVGGRAYEQYF. CDR3 sequence (DNA): TGCAGCGTTGTTGGAGGGAGGGCCTACGAGCAGTACTTC.

The rearrangement joins TRBV6-4 to TRBJ2-1; 8 positions match TRBD2. The ends lost 4 bases at V and 3 bases at J; junction bases unmatched: 20. This CDR3 has 20 residues. In germline, CDR1 is MRHNA, CDR2 SNTAGT. The CDR3 nucleotides are TGTGCCAGCAGTGGCGGGGGGAGACTAGCGAACACAATCAGCTACAATGAGCAGTTCTTC. Translated, it gives CASSGGGRLANTISYNEQFF.